The rows below give T cell receptor beta chains drawn from one sample of a study of cytotoxic CD8 clonotypes in ibrutinib-treated CLL. Repertoires were generated with immunoSEQ multiplex PCR, while TCRdb's copy carries only in-frame clones and drops some. Among approximately 70,000 clones listed, just over 90% were seen once. The sequences come from PBMCs, collected after 12 months of ibrutinib treatment. Receptors originate from a human donor with chronic lymphocytic leukemia. Each CDR3 is given without its conserved first and last residue.

v_gene,j_gene,CDR3aa
TRBV7-9,TRBJ2-1,ASSFVTGPFYNEQF
TRBV5-7,TRBJ1-2,ASSGEPGLSHGYT
TRBV6-1,TRBJ2-5,ASSAAVAGRETQY
TRBV5-1,TRBJ2-3,ASSFLGGSDTDTQY
TRBV6-1,TRBJ2-4,ASSEQRSDARDIQY
TRBV7-9,TRBJ2-2,ASSSRGQATNTGELF
TRBV19,TRBJ1-2,ASSISWQSYGYT
TRBV7-2,TRBJ2-1,ASSLAGASYNEQF
TRBV10-2,TRBJ1-2,ASSLTGNYGYT
TRBV11-2,TRBJ2-7,ASSENRGLRDEQY